A single sample is the source of the 8 T cell receptor beta chains below, sequenced in a study of cytomegalovirus exposure and HLA in healthy donors. Primers included in the PCR were 60 Vbeta and 13 Jbeta primers. Using immunoSEQ multiplex PCR, the repertoire was profiled, and TCRdb retains in-frame clones only, with some absent. The sample has about 60,000 clones; about four fifths are singletons. Sequenced input: PBMCs. The receptors shown here come from a woman in her twenties or thirties in good health and CMV-seronegative.

The V and J genes are TRBV2 and TRBJ2-1; TRBD2 matches at 10 bases. This CDR3 has 15 amino acids. Germline V gives CDR1 SNHLY, CDR2 FYNNEI. Trimming at V came to 1 base and at J to 7 bases, leaving 4 bases not matched to a gene. The CDR3 DNA follows: TGTGCCAGCAGTGAAGGGCTAGCGGGAGTAAATGAGCAGTTCTTC. Its translation: CASSEGLAGVNEQFF.

The chain employs TRBV5-1 and TRBJ1-2; D is perhaps TRBD1 (5 bases). Germline-derived CDR1 and CDR2 are SGHRS and YFSETQ. There are 15 residues in the CDR3. V gave up 3 bases and J gave up 0 bases, with 12 bases separating them. CDR3: CASSWGSGANYGYTF. The CDR3 DNA reads TGCGCCAGCAGCTGGGGGTCGGGGGCTAACTATGGCTACACCTTC.

This clone is a singleton in its sample. The gene calls are TRBV11-2 and TRBJ2-2; tentative D call: TRBD1 (6 bases). V lost 7 bases to trimming and J lost 7 bases, with 13 bases between them. Germline values: CDR1 SGHAT, CDR2 FQNNGV. The CDR3 runs 13 residues. Here the CDR3 DNA reads TGTGCCAGCACCTCCCAAGGGGGCGGGGAGCTGTTTTTT. Its protein is CASTSQGGGELFF.

The genes are TRBV15 and TRBJ1-2, with 9 bases that match TRBD1. CDR1 is LNHNV, CDR2 YYDKDF, per germline (reference sequence). This CDR3 is 16 amino acids long. J gave up 3 bases and V 1 base, and 6 bases lay outside the gene matches. The CDR3 spells CATSRGTGGAHYGYTF. The CDR3 nucleotides read TGTGCCACCAGCAGAGGTACAGGGGGCGCTCACTATGGCTACACCTTC.

The rearrangement links TRBV4-1 to TRBJ2-7; 8 nucleotides line up with TRBD2. Unmatched junction bases numbered 6, after V lost 0 bases and J lost 2 bases. The germline V gene has CDR1 MGHRA and CDR2 YSYEKL. CDR3 length: 16 residues. CDR3 coding DNA: TGCGCCAGCAGCCAAGAAACGGGAGGGCTGACCTACGAGCAGTACTTC. This gives the protein CASSQETGGLTYEQYF.

The chain has TRBV28 and TRBJ2-7; TRBD1 agrees at 11 bases. Trimming took 7 bases from V and 9 from J; bases not matched to a gene: 11. The CDR3 loop spans 14 amino acids. Germline CDR1 reads MDHEN; CDR2 reads SYDVKM. Here the CDR3 reads CASTLSGQGAVQYF. The DNA of the CDR3 is TGTGCCAGCACCCTCTCCGGACAGGGGGCTGTGCAGTACTTC.

V usage is TRBV6-1 and J usage is TRBJ2-7; D might be TRBD1 (6 bases). Trimming cost V 3 bases and J 3 bases, with 12 bases left between them. Per the germline V gene, CDR1 is MNHNS and CDR2 is SASEGT. The CDR3 extends over 14 amino acids. The CDR3 nucleotides read TGTGCCAGCAGTGAGCTTGGGACAAACTACGAGCAGTACTTC. This translates into CASSELGTNYEQYF.

This clone was recorded a few times. The V gene is TRBV7-9, the J gene TRBJ1-2; a weak D match, TRBD1 (5 bases). Trimming stripped 5 bases from V and 14 bases from J, with 24 bases between. CDR3 length: 14 residues. CDR1 is SEHNR, CDR2 FQNEAQ, per germline (reference sequence). The CDR3 is CASSPPAGEAGVTF. The CDR3 coding sequence is TGTGCCAGCAGCCCACCTGCGGGGGAAGCCGGGGTGACCTTC.